This is a list of T cell receptor beta chains from one sample in a study of cytomegalovirus exposure and HLA in healthy donors. TCRdb's copy holds only in-frame clones and misses some; the assay was immunoSEQ multiplex PCR. The table lists 150,000 or so clones. Sequences were obtained from PBMCs. Receptors originate from a woman aged 45-65 years in good health and CMV-seronegative. The CDR3 runs from the conserved cysteine through the conserved F or W. A D gene is named only where the DNA matches it firmly.

CDR3: CAWMGWGQGSYEQYF; DNA: TGTGCCTGGATGGGTTGGGGACAGGGGTCCTACGAGCAGTACTTC; J: TRBJ2-7; D: TRBD1; V: TRBV30
CDR3: CASSSSSGGRDEQFF; DNA: TGCGCCAGCAGCTCTTCTAGCGGGGGGAGAGATGAGCAGTTCTTC; J: TRBJ2-1; D: TRBD2; V: TRBV5-1
CDR3: CASSLAGGSQETQYF; DNA: TGTGCCAGCAGTTTAGCGGGGGGATCTCAAGAGACCCAGTACTTC; J: TRBJ2-5; D: TRBD2; V: TRBV27
CDR3: CASSLYGNTEAFF; DNA: TGTGCCAGCAGCTTATACGGGAACACTGAAGCTTTCTTT; J: TRBJ1-1; D: .; V: TRBV7-9
CDR3: CASSLAANTGELFF; DNA: TGTGCCAGCAGTCTAGCGGCTAACACCGGGGAGCTGTTTTTT; J: TRBJ2-2; D: TRBD2; V: TRBV9
CDR3: CASSFPTSGRGDTQYF; DNA: TGCGCCAGCAGCTTTCCCACTAGCGGGAGAGGAGATACGCAGTATTTT; J: TRBJ2-3; D: TRBD2; V: TRBV5-1
CDR3: CASSLLADTGELFF; DNA: TGCGCCAGCAGCTTGTTGGCTGACACCGGGGAGCTGTTTTTT; J: TRBJ2-2; D: .; V: TRBV5-1
CDR3: CASSSSGRWGEMLETQYF; DNA: TGTGCCAGCAGTTCCAGCGGGAGGTGGGGAGAAATGTTGGAGACCCAGTACTTC; J: TRBJ2-5; D: TRBD2; V: TRBV6-7
CDR3: CAWGGTGGAGTF; DNA: TGTGCCTGGGGAGGGACAGGGGGCGCAGGCACCTTC; J: TRBJ1-2; D: TRBD1; V: TRBV30
CDR3: CASSSPLGGRAGNEQFF; DNA: TGTGCCAGCAGTTCCCCCTTGGGCGGGAGGGCCGGCAATGAGCAGTTCTTC; J: TRBJ2-1; D: TRBD2; V: TRBV28